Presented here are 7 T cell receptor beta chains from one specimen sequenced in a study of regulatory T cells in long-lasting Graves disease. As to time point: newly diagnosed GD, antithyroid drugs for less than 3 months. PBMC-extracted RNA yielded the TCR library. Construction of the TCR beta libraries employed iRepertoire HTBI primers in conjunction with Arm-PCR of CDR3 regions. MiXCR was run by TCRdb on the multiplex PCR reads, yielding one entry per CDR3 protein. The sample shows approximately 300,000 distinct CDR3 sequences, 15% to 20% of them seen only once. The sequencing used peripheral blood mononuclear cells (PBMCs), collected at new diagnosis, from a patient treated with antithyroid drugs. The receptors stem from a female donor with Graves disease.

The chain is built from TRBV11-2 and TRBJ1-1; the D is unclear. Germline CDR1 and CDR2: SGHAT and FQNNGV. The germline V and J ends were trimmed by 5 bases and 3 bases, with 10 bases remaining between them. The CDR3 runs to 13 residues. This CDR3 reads CASSLQYYTEAFF. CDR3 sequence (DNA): TGTGCCAGCAGCCTACAGTATTACACTGAAGCTTTCTTT.

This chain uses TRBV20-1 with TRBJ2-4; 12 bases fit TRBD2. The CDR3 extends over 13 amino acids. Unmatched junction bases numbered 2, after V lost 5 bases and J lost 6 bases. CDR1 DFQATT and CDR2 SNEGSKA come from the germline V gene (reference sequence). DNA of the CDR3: TGCAGTGCTCCGACTAGCGGGGGAAACATTCAGTACTTC. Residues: CSAPTSGGNIQYF.

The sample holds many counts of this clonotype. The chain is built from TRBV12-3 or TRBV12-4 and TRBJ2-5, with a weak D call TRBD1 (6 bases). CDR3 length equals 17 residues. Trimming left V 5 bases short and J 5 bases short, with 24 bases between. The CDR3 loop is CASSPARRAGAWETQYF. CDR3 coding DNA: TGTGCCAGCAGTCCCGCCCGGCGGGCAGGGGCATGGGAGACCCAGTACTTC.

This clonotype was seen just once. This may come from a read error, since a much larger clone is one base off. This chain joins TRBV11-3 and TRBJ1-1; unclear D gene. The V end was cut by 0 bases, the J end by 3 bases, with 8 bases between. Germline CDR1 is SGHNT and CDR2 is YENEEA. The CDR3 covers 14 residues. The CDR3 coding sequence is TGTGCCAGCAGCTTAGAGAACAGCTACACTGAAGCTTTCTTT. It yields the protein CASSLENSYTEAFF.

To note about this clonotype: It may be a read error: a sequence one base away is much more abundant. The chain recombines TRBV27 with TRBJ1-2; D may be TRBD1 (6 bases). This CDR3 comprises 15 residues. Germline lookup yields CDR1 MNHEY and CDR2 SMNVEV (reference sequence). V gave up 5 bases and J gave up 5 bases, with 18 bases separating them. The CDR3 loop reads CASSDETGFSYGYTF. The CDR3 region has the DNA TGTGCCAGCAGTGACGAAACAGGGTTTTCTTATGGCTACACCTTC.

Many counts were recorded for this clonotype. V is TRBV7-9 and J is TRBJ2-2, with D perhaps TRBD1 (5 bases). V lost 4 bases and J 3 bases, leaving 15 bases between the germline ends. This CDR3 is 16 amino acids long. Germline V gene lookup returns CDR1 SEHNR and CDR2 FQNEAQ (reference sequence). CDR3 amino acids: CASSSTASSYTGELFF. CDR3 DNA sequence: TGTGCCAGCAGCTCGACAGCCTCCTCGTACACCGGGGAGCTGTTTTTT. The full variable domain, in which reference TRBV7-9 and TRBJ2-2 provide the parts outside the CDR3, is DTGVSQNPRHKITKRGQNVTFRCDPISEHNRLYWYRQTLGQGPEFLTYFQNEAQLEKSRLLSDRFSAERPKGSFSTLEIQRTEQGDSAMYLCASSSTASSYTGELFFGEGSRLTVL.

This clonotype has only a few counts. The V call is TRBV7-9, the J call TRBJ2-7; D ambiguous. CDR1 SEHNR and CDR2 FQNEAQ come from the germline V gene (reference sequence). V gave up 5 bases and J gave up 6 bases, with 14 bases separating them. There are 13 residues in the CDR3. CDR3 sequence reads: CASSQNPVVEQYF. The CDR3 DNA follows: TGTGCCAGCAGCCAAAACCCCGTCGTCGAGCAGTACTTC.